This TCR beta chain came from a study of shared clonotypes between healthy human individuals. This clone turned up a few times. CD4+ cells were split into CD45RA+ naive and CD45RA-negative memory subsets. The CDR3 spans 15 residues. CDR1 is SGHDT, CDR2 YYEEEE, per germline. V shed 0 bases and J shed 3 bases, with 12 bases lying between them. The method was immunoSEQ multiplex PCR; TCRdb's version includes in-frame clones alone and lacks a portion of them. The sample includes about 980,000 clones, around three quarters seen only once; the top ten take over 1.3%. Material: memory CD4+ T cells sorted from blood. As for subset: CD45RA-negative fraction. The J gene is TRBJ2-5, the V gene TRBV5-6; no firm D call. The clonotype was recovered from a man between 18 and 35 years old in good health. CDR3 nucleotide sequence: TGTGCCAGCAGCTTGGTTCGGCTTCCAAAAGAGACCCAGTACTTC. This sequence encodes CASSLVRLPKETQYF.